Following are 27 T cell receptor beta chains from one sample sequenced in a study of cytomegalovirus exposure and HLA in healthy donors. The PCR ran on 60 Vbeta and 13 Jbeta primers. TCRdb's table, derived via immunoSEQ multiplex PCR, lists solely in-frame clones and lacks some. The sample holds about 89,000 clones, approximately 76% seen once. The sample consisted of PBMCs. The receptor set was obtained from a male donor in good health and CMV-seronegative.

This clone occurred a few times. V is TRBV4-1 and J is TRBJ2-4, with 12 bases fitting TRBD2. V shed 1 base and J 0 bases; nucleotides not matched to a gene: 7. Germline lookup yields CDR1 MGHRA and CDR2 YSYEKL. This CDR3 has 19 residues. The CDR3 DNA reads TGCGCCAGCAGCCAAGGTCCTAGCGGGGGGGCTTTAGCCAAAAACATTCAGTACTTC. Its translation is CASSQGPSGGALAKNIQYF.

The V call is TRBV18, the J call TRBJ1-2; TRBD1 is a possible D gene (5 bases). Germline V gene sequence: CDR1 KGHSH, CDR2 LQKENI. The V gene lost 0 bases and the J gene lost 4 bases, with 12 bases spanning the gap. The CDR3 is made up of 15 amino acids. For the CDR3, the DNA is TGTGCCAGCTCACCACCGGGGCAGGGTAGCTATGGCTACACCTTC. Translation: CASSPPGQGSYGYTF.

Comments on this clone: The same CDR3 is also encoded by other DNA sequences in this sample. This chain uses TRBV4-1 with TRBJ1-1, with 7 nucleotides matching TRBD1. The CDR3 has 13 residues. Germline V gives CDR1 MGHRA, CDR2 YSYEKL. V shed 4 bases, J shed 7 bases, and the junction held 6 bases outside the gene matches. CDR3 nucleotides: TGCGCCAGCAGCCCACCGACAGGGAGTGAAGCTTTCTTT. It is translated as CASSPPTGSEAFF.

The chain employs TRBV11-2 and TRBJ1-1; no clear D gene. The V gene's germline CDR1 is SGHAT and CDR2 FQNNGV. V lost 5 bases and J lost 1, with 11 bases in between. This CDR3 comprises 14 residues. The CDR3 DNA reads TGTGCCAGCAGCCCAGTGGGGAGGAACACTGAAGCTTTCTTT. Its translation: CASSPVGRNTEAFF.

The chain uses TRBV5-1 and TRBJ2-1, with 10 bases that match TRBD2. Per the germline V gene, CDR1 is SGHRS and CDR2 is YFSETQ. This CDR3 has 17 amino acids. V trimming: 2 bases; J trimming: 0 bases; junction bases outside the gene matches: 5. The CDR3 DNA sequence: TGCGCCAGCAGCTTACGGACTAGCGGCAGCTCCTACAATGAGCAGTTCTTC. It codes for CASSLRTSGSSYNEQFF. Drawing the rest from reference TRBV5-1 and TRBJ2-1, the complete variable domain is KAGVTQTPRYLIKTRGQQVTLSCSPISGHRSVSWYQQTPGQGLQFLFEYFSETQRNKGNFPGRFSGRQFSNSRSEMNVSTLELGDSALYLCASSLRTSGSSYNEQFFGPGTRLTVL.

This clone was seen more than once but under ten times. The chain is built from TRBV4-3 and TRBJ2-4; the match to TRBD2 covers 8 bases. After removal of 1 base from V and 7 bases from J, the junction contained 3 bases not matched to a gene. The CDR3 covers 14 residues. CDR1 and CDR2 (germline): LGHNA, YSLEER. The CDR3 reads CASSQVGLGNIQYF. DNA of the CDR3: TGCGCCAGCAGCCAAGTGGGACTAGGGAACATTCAGTACTTC.

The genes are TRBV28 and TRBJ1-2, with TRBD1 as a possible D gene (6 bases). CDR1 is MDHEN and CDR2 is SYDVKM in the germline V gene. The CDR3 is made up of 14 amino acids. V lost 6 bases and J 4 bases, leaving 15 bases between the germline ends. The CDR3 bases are TGTGCCAGCAGCCTCGGACAGACCACCTATGGCTACACCTTC. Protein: CASSLGQTTYGYTF.

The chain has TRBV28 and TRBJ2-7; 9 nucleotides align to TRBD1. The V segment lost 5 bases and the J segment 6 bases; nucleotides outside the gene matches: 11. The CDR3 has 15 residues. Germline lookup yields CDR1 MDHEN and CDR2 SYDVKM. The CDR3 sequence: CASSNTGTGKGEQYF. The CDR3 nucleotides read TGTGCCAGCAGTAACACCGGGACAGGGAAAGGCGAGCAGTACTTC.

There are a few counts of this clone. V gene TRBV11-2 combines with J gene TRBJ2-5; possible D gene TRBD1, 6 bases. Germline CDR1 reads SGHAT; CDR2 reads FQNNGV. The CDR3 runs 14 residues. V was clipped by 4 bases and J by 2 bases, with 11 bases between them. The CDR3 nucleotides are TGTGCCAGCAGCTGGAAGACAGGACAAGAGACCCAGTACTTC. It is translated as CASSWKTGQETQYF.

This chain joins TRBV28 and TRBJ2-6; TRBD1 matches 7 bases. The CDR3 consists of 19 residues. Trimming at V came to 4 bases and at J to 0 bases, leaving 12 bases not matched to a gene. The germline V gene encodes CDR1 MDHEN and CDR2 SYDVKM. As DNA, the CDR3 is TGTGCCAGCAGTTCCTTGGGACAGCTAGTATTCTCTGGGGCCAACGTCCTGACTTTC. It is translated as CASSSLGQLVFSGANVLTF.

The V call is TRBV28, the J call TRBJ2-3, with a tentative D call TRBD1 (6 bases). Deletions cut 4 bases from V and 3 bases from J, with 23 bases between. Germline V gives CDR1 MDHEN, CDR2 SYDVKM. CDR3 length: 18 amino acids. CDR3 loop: CASSSRKNRATRTDTQYF. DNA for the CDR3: TGTGCCAGCAGTTCAAGGAAAAACAGGGCAACCAGGACAGATACGCAGTATTTT.

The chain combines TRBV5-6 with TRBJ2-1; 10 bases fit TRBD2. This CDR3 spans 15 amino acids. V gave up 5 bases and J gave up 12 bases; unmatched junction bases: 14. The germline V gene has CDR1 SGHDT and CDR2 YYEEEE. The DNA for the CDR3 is TGTGCCAGCAGTGGCGGACTAGCGGTTTTACGTAGGCAGTTCTTC. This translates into CASSGGLAVLRRQFF.

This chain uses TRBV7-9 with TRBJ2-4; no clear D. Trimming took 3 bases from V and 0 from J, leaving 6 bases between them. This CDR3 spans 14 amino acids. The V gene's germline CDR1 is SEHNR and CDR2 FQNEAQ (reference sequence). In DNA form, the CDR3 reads TGTGCCAGCAGCTTTGAGCTAGCCAAAAACATTCAGTACTTC. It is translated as CASSFELAKNIQYF.

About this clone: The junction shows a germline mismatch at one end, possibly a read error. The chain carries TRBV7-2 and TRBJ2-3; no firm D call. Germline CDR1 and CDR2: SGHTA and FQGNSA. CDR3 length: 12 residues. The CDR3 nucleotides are TGTGCCAGCAGCTTAGACACAGATACGCAGTGTTTT. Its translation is CASSLDTDTQCF. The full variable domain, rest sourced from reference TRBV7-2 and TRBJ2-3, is GAGVSQSPSNKVTEKGKDVELRCDPISGHTALYWYRQSLGQGLEFLIYFQGNSAPDKSGLPSDRFSAERTGGSVSTLTIQRTQQEDSAVYLCASSLDTDTQCFGPGTRLTVL.

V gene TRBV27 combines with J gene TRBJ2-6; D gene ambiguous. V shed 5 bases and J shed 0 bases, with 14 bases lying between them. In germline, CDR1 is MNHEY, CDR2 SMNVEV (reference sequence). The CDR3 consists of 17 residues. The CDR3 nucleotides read TGTGCCAGCAGTCAACTCCGAAAAGCCTCTGGGGCCAACGTCCTGACTTTC. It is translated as CASSQLRKASGANVLTF. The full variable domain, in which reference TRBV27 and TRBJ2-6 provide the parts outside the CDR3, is EAQVTQNPRYLITVTGKKLTVTCSQNMNHEYMSWYRQDPGLGLRQIYYSMNVEVTDKGDVPEGYKVSRKEKRNFPLILESPSPNQTSLYFCASSQLRKASGANVLTFGAGSRLTVL.

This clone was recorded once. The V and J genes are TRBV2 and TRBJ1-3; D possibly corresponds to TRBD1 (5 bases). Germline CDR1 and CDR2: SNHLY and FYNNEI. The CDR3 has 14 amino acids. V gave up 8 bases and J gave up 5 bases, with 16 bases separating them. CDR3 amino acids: CASGGTGQRNTIYF. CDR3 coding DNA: TGTGCCAGCGGGGGGACGGGCCAAAGAAACACCATATATTTT.

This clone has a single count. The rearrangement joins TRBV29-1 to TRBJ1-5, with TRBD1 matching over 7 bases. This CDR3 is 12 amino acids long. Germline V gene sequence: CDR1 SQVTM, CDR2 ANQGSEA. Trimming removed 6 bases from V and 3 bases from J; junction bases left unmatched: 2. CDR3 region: CSVGQHNQPQHF. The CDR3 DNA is TGCAGCGTGGGACAGCACAATCAGCCCCAGCATTTT.

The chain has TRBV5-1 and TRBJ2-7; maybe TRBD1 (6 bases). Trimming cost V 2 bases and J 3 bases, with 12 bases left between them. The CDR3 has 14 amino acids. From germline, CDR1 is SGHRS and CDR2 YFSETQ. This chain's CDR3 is CASSLTLQGYEQYF. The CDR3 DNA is TGCGCCAGCAGCTTAACCTTACAGGGCTACGAGCAGTACTTC.

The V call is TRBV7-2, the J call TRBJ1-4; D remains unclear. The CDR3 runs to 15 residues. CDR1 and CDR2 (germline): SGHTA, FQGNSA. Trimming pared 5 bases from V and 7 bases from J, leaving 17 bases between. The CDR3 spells CASSHFISGSEKLFF. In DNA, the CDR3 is TGTGCCAGCAGCCACTTTATAAGCGGGTCTGAAAAACTGTTTTTT.

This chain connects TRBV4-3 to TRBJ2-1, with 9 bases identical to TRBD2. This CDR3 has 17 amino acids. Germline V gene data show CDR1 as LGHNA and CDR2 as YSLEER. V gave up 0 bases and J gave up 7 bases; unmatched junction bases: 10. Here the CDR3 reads CASSQESSGRSGNEQFF. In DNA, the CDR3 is TGCGCCAGCAGCCAAGAGTCAAGCGGGAGGTCGGGGAATGAGCAGTTCTTC.

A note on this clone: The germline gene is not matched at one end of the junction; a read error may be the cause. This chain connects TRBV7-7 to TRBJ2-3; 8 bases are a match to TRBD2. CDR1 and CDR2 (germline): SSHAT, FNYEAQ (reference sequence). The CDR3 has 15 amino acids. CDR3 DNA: TGTGCTAGCAGCTTAAGCGGGAGTAGCACAGATACGCAGTATTTT. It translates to CASSLSGSSTDTQYF. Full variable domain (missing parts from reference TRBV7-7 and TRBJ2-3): GAGVSQSPRYKVTKRGQDVTLRCDPISSHATLYWYQQALGQGPEFLTYFNYEAQPDKSGLPSDRFSAERPEGSISTLTIQRTEQRDSAMYRCASSLSGSSTDTQYFGPGTRLTVL.

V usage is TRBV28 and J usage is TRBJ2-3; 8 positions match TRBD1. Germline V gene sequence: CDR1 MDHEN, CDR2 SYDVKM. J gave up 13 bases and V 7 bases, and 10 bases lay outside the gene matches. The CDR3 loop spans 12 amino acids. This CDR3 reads CASNPPGGEKYF. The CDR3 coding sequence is TGTGCCAGCAACCCCCCAGGGGGCGAGAAGTATTTT.

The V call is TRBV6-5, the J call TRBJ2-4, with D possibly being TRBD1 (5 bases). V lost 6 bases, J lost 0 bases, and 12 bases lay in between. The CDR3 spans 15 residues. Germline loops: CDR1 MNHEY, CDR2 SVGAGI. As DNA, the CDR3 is TGTGCCAGCAGCTACGGACACTTAGCCAAAAACATTCAGTACTTC. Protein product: CASSYGHLAKNIQYF.

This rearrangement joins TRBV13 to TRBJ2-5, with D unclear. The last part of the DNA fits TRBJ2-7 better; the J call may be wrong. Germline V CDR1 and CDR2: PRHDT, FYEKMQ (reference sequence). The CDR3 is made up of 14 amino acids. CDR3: CASSLSLTTYEQYF. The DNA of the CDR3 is TGTGCCAGCAGCTTAAGTCTTACTACCTACGAGCAGTACTTC.

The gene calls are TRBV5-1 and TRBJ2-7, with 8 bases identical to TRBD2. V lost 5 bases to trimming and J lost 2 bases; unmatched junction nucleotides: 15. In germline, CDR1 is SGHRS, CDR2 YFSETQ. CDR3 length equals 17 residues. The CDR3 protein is CASRQGGGAGVTYEQYF. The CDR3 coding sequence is TGCGCCAGCAGACAGGGAGGAGGAGCGGGGGTCACCTACGAGCAGTACTTC.

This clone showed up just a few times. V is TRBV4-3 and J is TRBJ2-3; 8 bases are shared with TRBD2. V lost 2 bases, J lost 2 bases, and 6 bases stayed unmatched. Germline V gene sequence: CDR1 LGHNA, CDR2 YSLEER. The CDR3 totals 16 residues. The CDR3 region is CASSQLSGGATDTQYF. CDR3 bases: TGCGCCAGCAGCCAACTCTCCGGGGGGGCCACAGATACGCAGTATTTT.

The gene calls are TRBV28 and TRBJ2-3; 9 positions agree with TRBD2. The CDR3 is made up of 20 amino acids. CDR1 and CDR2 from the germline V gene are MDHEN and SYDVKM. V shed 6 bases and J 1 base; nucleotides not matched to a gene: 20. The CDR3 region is CASSPGCGGGGVSCTDTQYF. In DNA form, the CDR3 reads TGTGCCAGCAGCCCCGGCTGTGGGGGCGGGGGGGTATCTTGCACAGATACGCAGTATTTT.